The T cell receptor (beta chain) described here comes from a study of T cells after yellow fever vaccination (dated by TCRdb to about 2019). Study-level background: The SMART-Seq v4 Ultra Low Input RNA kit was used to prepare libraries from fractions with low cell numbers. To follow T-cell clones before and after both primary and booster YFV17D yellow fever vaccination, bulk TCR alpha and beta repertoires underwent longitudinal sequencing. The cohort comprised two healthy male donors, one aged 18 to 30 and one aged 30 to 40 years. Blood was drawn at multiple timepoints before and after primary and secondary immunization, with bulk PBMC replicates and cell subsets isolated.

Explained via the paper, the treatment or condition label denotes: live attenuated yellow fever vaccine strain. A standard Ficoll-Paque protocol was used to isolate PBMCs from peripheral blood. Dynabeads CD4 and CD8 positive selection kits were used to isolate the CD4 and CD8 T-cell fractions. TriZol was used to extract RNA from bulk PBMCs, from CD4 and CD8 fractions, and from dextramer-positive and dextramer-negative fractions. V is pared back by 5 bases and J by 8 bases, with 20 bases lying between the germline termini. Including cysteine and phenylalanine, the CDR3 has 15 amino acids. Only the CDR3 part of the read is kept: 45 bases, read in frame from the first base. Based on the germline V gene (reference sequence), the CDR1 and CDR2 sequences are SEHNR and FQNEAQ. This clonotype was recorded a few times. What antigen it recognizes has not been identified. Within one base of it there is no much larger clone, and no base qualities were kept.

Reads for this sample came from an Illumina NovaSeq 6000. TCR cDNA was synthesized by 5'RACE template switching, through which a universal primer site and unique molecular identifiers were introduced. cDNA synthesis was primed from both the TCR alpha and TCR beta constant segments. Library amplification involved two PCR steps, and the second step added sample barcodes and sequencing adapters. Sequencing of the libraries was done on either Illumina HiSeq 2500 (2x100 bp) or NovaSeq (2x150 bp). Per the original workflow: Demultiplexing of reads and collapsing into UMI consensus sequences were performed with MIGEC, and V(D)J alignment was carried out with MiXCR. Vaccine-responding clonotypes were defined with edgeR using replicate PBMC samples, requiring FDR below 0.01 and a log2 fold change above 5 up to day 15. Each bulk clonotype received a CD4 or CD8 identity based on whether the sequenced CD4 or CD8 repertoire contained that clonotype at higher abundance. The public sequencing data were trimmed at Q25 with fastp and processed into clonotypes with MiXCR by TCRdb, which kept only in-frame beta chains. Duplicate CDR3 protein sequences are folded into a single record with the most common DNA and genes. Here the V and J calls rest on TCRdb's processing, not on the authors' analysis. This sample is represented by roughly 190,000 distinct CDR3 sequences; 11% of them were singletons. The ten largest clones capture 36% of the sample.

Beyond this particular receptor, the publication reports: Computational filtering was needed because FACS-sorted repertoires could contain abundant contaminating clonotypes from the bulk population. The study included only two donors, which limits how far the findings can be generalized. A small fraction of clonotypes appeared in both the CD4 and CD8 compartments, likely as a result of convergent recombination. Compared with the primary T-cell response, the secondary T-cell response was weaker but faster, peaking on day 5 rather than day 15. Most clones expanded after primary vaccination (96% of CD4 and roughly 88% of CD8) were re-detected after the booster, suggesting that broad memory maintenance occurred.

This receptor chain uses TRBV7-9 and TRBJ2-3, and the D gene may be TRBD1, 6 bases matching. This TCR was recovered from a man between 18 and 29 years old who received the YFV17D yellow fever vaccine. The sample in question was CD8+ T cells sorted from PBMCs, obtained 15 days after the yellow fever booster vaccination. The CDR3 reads CASSPIGTQTGTQYF. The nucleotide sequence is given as TGTGCCAGCAGCCCAATCGGGACACAGACTGGTACGCAGTATTTT.